This T cell receptor (beta chain) appears in the sequencing data of a study of shared clonotypes between healthy human individuals. Trimming removed 1 base from V and 0 bases from J, with 10 bases in between. The CDR3 covers 16 residues. The germline gives CDR1 MNHNY, CDR2 SVGAGI (reference sequence). CD4+ cells were split into CD45RA+ naive and CD45RA-negative memory subsets. A remark on this clone: Its antigen is not known.

The study, taken as a whole, reports: Researchers sampled blood only, noting tissue repertoires likely differ.

Genomic DNA of every subset was divided equally among multiple immunoSEQ plates. Repertoires were generated with immunoSEQ multiplex PCR, while TCRdb's copy carries only in-frame clones and drops some. This repertoire shows fewer than 3 million clones, less than 95% found once; its top ten account for more than 0.35%. The sequence was obtained from a young man in good health. Some clones in this sample may be carry-over from other donors' samples. Sequencing input: naive CD4+ T cells from PBMCs. Indicated subset: CD45RA+ positively selected. The V gene is TRBV6-6, the J gene TRBJ1-5, with D possibly matching TRBD1 (6 bases). The CDR3 here is CASSYFGQYSNQPQHF. The CDR3 DNA is TGTGCCAGCAGTTACTTCGGACAGTATAGCAATCAGCCCCAGCATTTT.